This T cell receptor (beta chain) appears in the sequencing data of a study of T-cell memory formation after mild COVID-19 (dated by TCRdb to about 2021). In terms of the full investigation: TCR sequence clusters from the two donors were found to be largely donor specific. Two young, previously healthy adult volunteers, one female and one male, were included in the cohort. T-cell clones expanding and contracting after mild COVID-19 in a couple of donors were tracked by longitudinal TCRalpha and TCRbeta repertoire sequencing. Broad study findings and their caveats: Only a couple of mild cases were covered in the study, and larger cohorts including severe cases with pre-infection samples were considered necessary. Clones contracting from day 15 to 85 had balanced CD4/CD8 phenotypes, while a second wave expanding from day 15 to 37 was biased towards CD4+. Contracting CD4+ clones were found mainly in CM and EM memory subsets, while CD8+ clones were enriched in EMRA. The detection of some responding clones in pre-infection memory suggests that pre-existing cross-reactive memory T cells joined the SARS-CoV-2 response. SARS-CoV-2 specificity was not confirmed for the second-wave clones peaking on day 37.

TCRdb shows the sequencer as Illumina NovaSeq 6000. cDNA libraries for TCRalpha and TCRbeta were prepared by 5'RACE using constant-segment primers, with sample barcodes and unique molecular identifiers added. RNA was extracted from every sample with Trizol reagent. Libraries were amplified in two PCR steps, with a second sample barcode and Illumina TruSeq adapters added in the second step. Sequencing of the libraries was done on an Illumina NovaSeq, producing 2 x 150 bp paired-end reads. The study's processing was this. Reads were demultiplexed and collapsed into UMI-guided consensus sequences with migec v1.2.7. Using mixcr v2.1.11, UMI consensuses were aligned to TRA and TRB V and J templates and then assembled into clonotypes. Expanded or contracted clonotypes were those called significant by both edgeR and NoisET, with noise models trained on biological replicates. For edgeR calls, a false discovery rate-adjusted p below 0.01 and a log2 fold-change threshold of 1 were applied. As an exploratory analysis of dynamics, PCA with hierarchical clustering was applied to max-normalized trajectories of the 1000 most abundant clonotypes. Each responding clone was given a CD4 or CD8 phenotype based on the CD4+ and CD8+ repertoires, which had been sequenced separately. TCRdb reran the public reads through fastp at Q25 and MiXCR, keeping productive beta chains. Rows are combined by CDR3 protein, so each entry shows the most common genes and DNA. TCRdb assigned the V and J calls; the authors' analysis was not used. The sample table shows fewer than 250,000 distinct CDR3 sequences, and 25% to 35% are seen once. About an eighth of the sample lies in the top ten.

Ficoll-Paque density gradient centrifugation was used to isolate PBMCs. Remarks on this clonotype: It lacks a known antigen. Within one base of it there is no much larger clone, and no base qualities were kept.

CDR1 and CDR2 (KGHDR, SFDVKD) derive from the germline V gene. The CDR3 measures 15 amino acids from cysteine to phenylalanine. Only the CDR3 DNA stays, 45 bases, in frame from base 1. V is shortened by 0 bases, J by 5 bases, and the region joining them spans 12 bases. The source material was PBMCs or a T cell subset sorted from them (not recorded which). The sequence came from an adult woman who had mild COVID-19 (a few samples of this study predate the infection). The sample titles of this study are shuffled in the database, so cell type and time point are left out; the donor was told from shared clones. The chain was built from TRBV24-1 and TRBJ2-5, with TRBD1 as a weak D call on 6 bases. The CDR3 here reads CATSDLQGSRETQYF. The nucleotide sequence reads TGTGCCACCAGTGATTTGCAGGGGTCAAGGGAGACCCAGTACTTC.